This T cell receptor beta chain was observed in a study of spatial heterogeneity in lung cancer. One entry per CDR3 protein results from TCRdb running MiXCR on the 5' RACE reads. The profile shows approximately 44,000 distinct CDR3 sequences, about 13% of them singletons. This CDR3 region has 12 residues. Germline V gene data show CDR1 as SEHNR and CDR2 as FQNEAQ (reference sequence). Trimming removed 4 bases from V and 10 bases from J; junction bases left unmatched: 4. Regarding time point: sample taken at primary tumor resection. Frozen PBMC, nontumor lung or tumor provided whole RNA, which was sequenced unsorted.

This TCR came from a male donor with early-stage non-small cell lung cancer. Source: PBMCs, taken at surgery. This chain uses TRBV7-9 with TRBJ1-1; 9 nucleotides align to TRBD1. This CDR3 is CASSSLDRGAFF. In nucleotides, the CDR3 is TGTGCCAGCAGCTCCCTGGACAGGGGAGCTTTCTTT.